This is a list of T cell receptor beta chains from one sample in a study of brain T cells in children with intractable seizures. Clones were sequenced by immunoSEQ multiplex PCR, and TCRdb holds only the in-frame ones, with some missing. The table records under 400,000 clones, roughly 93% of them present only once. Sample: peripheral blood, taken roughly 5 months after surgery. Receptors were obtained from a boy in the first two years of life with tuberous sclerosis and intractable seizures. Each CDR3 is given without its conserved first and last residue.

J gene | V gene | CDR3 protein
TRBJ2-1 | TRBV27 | ASSLPAAHSSYNEQF
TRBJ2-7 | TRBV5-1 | ASSHTGAYEQY
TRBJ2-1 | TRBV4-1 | ASSQPGLAGGRPNENEQF
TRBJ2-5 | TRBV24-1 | ATSDRRGETQY
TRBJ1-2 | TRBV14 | ASSQLGGSYNYGYT
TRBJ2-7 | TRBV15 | ATSRETLRGSYEQY
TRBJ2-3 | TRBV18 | ASSLPDVRYTQY
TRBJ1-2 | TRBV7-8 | ASSLARAGANYGYT
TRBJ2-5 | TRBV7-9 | ASSPRREETQY
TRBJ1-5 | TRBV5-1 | ASSWDSNQPQH
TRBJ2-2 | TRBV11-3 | ASSPLSGYTGELF
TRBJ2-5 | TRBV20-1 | SASALAGGQETQY
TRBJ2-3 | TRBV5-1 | ASSLDGSSPDTQY
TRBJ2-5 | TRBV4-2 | ASSQDAITVGKETQY
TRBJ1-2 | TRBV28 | ASSLGQPFYGYT
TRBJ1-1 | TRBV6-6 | ASSGSGVNTEAF
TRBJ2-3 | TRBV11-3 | ASSFTSAYTDTQY
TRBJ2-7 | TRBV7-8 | ASSLRAGREYEQY